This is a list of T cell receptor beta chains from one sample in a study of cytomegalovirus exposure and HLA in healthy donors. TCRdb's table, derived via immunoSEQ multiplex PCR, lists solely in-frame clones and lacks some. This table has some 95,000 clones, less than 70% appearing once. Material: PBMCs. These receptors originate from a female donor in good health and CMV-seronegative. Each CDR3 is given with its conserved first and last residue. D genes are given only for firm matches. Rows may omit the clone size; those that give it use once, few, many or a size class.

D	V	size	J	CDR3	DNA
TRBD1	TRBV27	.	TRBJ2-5	CASSMLRDRAQETQYF	TGTGCCAGCAGTATGCTCCGGGACAGGGCCCAAGAGACCCAGTACTTC
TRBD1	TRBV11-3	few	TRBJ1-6	CASSRDRGKINSPLHF	TGTGCCAGCAGTCGCGACAGGGGAAAAATCAATTCACCCCTCCACTTT
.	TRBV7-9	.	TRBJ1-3	CASSLVLGSDTIYF	TGTGCCAGCAGCTTAGTTTTAGGGAGCGACACCATATATTTT
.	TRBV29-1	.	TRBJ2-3	CSVEDTYTDTQYF	TGCAGCGTTGAAGACACCTACACAGATACGCAGTATTTT
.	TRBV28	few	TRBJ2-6	CASSFGGGANVLTF	TGTGCCAGCAGTTTCGGCGGTGGGGCCAACGTCCTGACTTTC
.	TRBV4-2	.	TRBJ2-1	CASSQERMRNEQFF	TGTGCCAGCAGCCAAGAGAGAATGCGAAATGAGCAGTTCTTC
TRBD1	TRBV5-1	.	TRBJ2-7	CASSLAPGTGTEQYF	TGCGCCAGCAGCTTGGCCCCCGGGACAGGGACCGAGCAGTACTTC
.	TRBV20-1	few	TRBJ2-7	CSAVVGGEQYF	TGCAGTGCTGTGGTGGGAGGCGAGCAGTACTTC
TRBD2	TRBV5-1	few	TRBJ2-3	CASSLPSGSTDTQYF	TGCGCCAGCAGCTTGCCTAGCGGTAGCACAGATACGCAGTATTTT
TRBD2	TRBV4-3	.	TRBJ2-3	CASSQDPSGGMDTQYF	TGCGCCAGCAGCCAAGATCCAAGCGGGGGGATGGATACGCAGTATTTT
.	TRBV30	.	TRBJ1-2	CAWSVGDTYGYTF	TGTGCCTGGAGTGTAGGGGATACCTATGGCTACACCTTC
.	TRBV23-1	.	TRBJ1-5	CASRPTGQPQHF	TGCGCCAGCAGGCCGACAGGTCAGCCCCAGCATTTT
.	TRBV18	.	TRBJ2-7	CASSQQKGYEQYF	TGTGCCAGCTCACAACAGAAAGGCTACGAGCAGTACTTC
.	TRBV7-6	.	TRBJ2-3	CASSTRGSADTQYF	TGTGCCAGCAGCACACGAGGGTCCGCAGATACGCAGTATTTT
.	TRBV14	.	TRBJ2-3	CASSQGGRDTQYF	TGTGCCAGCAGCCAAGGAGGGAGAGATACGCAGTATTTT
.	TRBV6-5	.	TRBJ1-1	CASSPGQINTEAFF	TGTGCCAGCAGTCCCGGACAGATCAACACTGAAGCTTTCTTT
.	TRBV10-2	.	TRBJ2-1	CASSEMQGSYNEQFF	TGCGCCAGCAGTGAGATGCAGGGGTCCTACAATGAGCAGTTCTTC
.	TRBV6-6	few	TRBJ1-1	CASSQGQMNTEAFF	TGTGCCAGCAGCCAAGGACAGATGAACACTGAAGCTTTCTTT
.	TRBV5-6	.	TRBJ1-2	CASTLAGPWYGYTF	TGTGCCAGCACCCTCGCAGGCCCGTGGTATGGCTACACCTTC
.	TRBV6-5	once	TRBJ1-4	CASSYGGGEEKLFF	TGTGCCAGCAGTTACGGGGGAGGTGAAGAAAAACTGTTTTTT
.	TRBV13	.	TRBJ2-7	CASSLGAGQNYEQYF	TGTGCCAGCAGCTTAGGGGCCGGACAGAACTACGAGCAGTACTTC
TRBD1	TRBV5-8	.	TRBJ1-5	CASTRDRGNQPQHF	TGTGCCAGCACCCGAGACAGGGGCAATCAGCCCCAGCATTTT
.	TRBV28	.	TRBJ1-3	CASSIGNTIYF	TGTGCCAGCAGCATCGGAAACACCATATATTTT
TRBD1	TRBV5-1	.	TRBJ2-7	CASSFGQDYEQYF	TGCGCCAGCAGCTTCGGACAGGACTACGAGCAGTACTTC
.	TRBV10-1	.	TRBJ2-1	CASSETREDHYNEQFF	TGCGCCAGCAGTGAAACCAGGGAGGACCATTACAATGAGCAGTTCTTC
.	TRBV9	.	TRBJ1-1	CASSVGAGLSRTEAFF	TGTGCCAGCAGCGTAGGGGCAGGGCTTTCGAGAACTGAAGCTTTCTTT